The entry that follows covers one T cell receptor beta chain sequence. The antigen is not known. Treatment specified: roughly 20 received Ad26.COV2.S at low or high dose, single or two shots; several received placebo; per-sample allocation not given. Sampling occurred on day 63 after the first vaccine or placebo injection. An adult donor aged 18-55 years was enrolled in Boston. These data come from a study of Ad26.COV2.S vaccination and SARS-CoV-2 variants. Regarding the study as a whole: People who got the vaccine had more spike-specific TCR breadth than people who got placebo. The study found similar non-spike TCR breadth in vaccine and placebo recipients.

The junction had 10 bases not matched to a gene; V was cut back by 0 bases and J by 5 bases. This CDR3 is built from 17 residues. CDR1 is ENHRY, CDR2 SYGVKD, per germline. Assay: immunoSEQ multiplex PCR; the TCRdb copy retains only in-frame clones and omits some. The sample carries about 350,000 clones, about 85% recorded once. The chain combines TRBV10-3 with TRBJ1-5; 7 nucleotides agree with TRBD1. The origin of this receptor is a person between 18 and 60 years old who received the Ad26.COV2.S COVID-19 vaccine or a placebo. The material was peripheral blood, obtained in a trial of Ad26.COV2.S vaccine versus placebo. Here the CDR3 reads CAISESGRGARDQPQHF. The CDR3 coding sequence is TGTGCCATCAGTGAGTCTGGCAGGGGGGCGAGGGATCAGCCCCAGCATTTT.